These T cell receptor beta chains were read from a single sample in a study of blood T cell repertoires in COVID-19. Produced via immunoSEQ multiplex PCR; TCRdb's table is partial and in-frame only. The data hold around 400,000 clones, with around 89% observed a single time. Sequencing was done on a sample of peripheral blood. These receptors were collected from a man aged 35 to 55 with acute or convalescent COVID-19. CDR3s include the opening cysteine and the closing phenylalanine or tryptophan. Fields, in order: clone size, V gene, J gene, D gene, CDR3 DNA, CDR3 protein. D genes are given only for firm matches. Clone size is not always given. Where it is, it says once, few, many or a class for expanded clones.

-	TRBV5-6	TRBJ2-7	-	TGTGCCAGCAGCTCGCCACTTTCTCGGTCCTACGAGCAGTACTTC	CASSSPLSRSYEQYF
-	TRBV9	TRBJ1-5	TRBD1	TGTGCCAGCAGCGTTGGAGGGGGCGGCAATCAGCCCCAGCATTTT	CASSVGGGGNQPQHF
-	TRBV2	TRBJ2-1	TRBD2	TGTGCCAGCAGCGACGGGAGGTCTGGCCCTTACAATGAGCAGTTCTTC	CASSDGRSGPYNEQFF
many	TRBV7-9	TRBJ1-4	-	TGTGCCAGCAGCTTAATTTCGGGGGCAACTAATGAAAAACTGTTTTTT	CASSLISGATNEKLFF
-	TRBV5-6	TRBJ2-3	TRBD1	TGTGCCAGCAGCTTGGCTGACAGGGTCTCTAGCACAGATACGCAGTATTTT	CASSLADRVSSTDTQYF
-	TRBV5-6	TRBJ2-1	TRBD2	TGTGCCAGCAGCTTCTGGGGTAGCGGGGGCATTCCGAATGAGCAGTTCTTC	CASSFWGSGGIPNEQFF
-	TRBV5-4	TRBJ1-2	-	TGTGCCAGCAGCTTGGTGCCAGGTAACAACTATGGCTACACCTTC	CASSLVPGNNYGYTF
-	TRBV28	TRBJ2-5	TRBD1	TGTGCCAGCAACCCGACAGGGGGAGAGACCCAGTACTTC	CASNPTGGETQYF
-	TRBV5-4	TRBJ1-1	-	TGTGCCAGCAGCTTGGAACAGGGGAACACTGAAGCTTTCTTT	CASSLEQGNTEAFF
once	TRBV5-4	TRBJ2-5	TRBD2	TGTGCCAGCAGCCCGGGACTAGCGAAAACCGAACTGGAGACCCAGTACTTC	CASSPGLAKTELETQYF
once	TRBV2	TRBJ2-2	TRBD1	TGTGCCAGCAGTGGACAGGGGCACACCGGGGAGCTGTTTTTT	CASSGQGHTGELFF
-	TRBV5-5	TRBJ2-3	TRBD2	TGTGCCAGCAGCACCTCGGGACTAGCGGGAATCGGAGATACGCAGTATTTT	CASSTSGLAGIGDTQYF
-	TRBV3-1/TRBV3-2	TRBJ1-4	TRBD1	TGTGCCAGCAGCCAAGGCCCACCGGGACAGGGAGGTGAAAAACTGTTTTTT	CASSQGPPGQGGEKLFF
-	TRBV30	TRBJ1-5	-	TGTGCCTGGGGACTTGGACGGAATCAGCCCCAGCATTTT	CAWGLGRNQPQHF
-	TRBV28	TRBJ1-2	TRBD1	TGTGCCAGCAGTTTACCGGGACAGAGCTATGGCTACACCTTC	CASSLPGQSYGYTF
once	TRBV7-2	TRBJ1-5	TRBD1	TGTGCCAGCAGCCTAGGACAGGGCCAGCCCCAGCATTTT	CASSLGQGQPQHF
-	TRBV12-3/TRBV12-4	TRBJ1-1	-	TGTGCCAGCAGTTTTTTCCGGACTGAAGCTTTCTTT	CASSFFRTEAFF
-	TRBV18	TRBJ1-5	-	TGTGCCAGCTCACCTCAGCGGGGTGGCAATCAGCCCCAGCATTTT	CASSPQRGGNQPQHF
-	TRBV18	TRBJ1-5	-	TGTGCCAGCTCACCACTTCCTCTACGGGGTCAGCCCCAGCATTTT	CASSPLPLRGQPQHF
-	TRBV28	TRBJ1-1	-	TGTGCCAGCAGTCTAACCCAGGGTCGGACTGAAGCTTTCTTT	CASSLTQGRTEAFF
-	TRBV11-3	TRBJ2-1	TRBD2	TGTGCCAGCAGCTTTAACGGGAGGGCCTCGTACAATGAGCAGTTCTTC	CASSFNGRASYNEQFF
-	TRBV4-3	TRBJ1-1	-	TGCGCCAGCAGCCGGAGGCCGGACCCCTACACTGAAGCTTTCTTT	CASSRRPDPYTEAFF
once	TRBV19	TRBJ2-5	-	TGTGCCAGTAGACCACAAGGGGAAGAGACCCAGTACTTC	CASRPQGEETQYF
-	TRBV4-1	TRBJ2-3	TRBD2	TGCGCCAGCAGCCAACTACCTAGCGGGGGGGCCGAAGATACGCAGTATTTT	CASSQLPSGGAEDTQYF
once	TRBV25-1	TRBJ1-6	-	TGTGCCAGCAGTGAATCCAACTATAATTCACCCCTCCACTTT	CASSESNYNSPLHF
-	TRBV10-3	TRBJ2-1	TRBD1	TGTGCCATCAGTGAGTCCACGGGACAGGGGAAAAATGAGCAGTTCTTC	CAISESTGQGKNEQFF
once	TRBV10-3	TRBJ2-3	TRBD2	TGTGCCATCAGTGGACTAGCGGGAGGATCAGATACGCAGTATTTT	CAISGLAGGSDTQYF
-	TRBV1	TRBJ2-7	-	TGCACCAGCAGCCAAGAACAGGGCAGCTCCTACGAGCAGTACTTC	CTSSQEQGSSYEQYF
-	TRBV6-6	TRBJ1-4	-	TGTGCCAGCGGCGGACTAAGAGGTGAAAAACTGTTTTTT	CASGGLRGEKLFF